This TCR beta chain was identified in a study of blood T cell repertoires in COVID-19. In the study overall: Sites in the United States, Italy and Spain provided acute and convalescent COVID-19 samples. T cells, B-cell-depleted T cells, or PBMCs supplied cDNA or gDNA.

Only in-frame clones appear in the TCRdb table, and some are missing; sequencing was by immunoSEQ multiplex PCR. The sample lists over 250,000 clones, approximately 89% occurring once. The CDR3 is 15 residues long. Per germline, CDR1 SGHRS and CDR2 YFSETQ. V was clipped by 4 bases and J by 5 bases; unmatched bases: 6. In terms of age and location, participants ranged from roughly 18 to 95 years and lived in 24 US areas. The receptor comes from a woman aged 55-75 years who had recovered from COVID-19. This chain connects TRBV5-1 to TRBJ1-6, with TRBD1 matching over 7 bases. Sequencing used PBMCs or T cells enriched from blood (not recorded which). DNA of the CDR3: TGCGCCAGCAGCACGGGACAGTTAAATAATTCACCCCTCCACTTT. Encoded protein: CASSTGQLNNSPLHF.